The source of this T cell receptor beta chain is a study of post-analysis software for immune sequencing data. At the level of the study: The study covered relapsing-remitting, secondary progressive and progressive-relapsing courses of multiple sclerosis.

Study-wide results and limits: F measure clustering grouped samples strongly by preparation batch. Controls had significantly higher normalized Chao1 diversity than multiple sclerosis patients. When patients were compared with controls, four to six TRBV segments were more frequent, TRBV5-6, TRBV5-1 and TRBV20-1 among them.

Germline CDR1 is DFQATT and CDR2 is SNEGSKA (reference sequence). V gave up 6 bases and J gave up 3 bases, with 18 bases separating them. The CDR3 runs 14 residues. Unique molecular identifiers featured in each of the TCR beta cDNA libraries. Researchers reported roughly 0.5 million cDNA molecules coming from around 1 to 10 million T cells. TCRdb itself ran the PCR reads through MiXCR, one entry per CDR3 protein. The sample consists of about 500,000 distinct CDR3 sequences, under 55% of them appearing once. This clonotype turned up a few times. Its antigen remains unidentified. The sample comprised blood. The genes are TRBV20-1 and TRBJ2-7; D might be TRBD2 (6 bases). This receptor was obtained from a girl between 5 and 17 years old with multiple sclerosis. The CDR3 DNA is TGCAGTGCCGGATCCCCAATGGGAGGCTACGAGCAGTACTTC. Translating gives CSAGSPMGGYEQYF.